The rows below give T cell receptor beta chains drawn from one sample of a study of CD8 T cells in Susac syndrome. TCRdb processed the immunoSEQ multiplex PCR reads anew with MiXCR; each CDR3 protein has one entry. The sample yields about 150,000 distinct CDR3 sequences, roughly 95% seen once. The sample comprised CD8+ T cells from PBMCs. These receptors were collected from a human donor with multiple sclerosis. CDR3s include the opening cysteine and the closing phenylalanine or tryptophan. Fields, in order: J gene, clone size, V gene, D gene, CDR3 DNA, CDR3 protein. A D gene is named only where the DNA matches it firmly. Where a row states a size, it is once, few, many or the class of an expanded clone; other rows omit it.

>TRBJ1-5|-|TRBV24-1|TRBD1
TGTGCCACCAGTGATGGGTCGAACGACAGGGGTCAAAATCAGCCCCAGCATTTT
CATSDGSNDRGQNQPQHF
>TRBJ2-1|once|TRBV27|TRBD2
TGTGCCAGCAGTTTAACAAGCGGGGTTTACAATGAGCAGTTCTTC
CASSLTSGVYNEQFF
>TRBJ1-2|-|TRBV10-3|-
TGTGCCATCAGGCAGGGGAGCGATGGCTACACCTTC
CAIRQGSDGYTF
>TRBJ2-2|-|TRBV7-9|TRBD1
TGTGCCAGCAGCCCACTCGGCTCGGACAGGGGGTGGAACACCGGGGAGCTGTTTTTT
CASSPLGSDRGWNTGELFF
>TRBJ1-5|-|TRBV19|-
TGTGCCAGTACCGAGACAGGTGGGGCGAATCAGCCCCAGCATTTT
CASTETGGANQPQHF
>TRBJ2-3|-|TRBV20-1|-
TGCAGTGCCCGACCCGCACTCGAAGGGCGAACAGATACGCAGTATTTT
CSARPALEGRTDTQYF
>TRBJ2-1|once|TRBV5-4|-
TGTGCCAGCAGCGGGACTGGCTGGACCTCCTACAATGAGCAGTTCTTC
CASSGTGWTSYNEQFF
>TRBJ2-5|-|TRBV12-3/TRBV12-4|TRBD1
TGTGCCAGCAGCCAAGGGACAGGGGATGGGAGTTCGGAGACCCAGTACTTC
CASSQGTGDGSSETQYF
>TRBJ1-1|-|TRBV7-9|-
TGTGCCAGCAGCTTAGGTTGGGACGTACCTATCGAAGCTTTCTTT
CASSLGWDVPIEAFF
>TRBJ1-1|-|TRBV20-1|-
TGCAGTGCTAGAGTACTGGGGAACACTGAAGCTTTCTTT
CSARVLGNTEAFF
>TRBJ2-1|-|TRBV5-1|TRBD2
TGCGCCAGCAGCTTGGGGAAGGTAGCGGGCTACAATGAGCAGTTCTTC
CASSLGKVAGYNEQFF
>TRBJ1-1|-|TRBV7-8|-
TGTGCCAGCAGCTTAGTTCGGGGGGTTGGCACTGAAGCTTTCTTT
CASSLVRGVGTEAFF
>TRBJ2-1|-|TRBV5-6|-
TGTGCCAGCAGCTCCGGGACACCGAGCTCCTACAATGAGCAGTTCTTC
CASSSGTPSSYNEQFF
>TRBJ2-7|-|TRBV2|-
TGTGCCAGCAGTGTTTTACTGCGCGAGCAGTACTTC
CASSVLLREQYF
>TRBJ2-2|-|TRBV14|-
TGTGCCAGCAGCCAAGACGGGACCCGCGGTCTCGGGGAGCTGTTTTTT
CASSQDGTRGLGELFF
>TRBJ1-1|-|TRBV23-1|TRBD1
TGCGCCAGCAGTCAATCGTTGAGGGACAGCTGGGAGAACACTGAAGCTTTCTTT
CASSQSLRDSWENTEAFF
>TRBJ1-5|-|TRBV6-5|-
TGTGCCAGCAGTTACCGTGCTAATCAGCCCCAGCATTTT
CASSYRANQPQHF
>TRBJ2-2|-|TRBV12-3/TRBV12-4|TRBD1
TGTGCCAGCAGCTACCCCGCAGGGGGTACCGGGGAGCTGTTTTTT
CASSYPAGGTGELFF
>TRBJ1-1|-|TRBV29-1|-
TGCAGCGTCCCGGGACCTAGCTCTGAAGCTTTCTTT
CSVPGPSSEAFF
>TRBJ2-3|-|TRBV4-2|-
TGTGCCAGCAGCCAAGGAACGGGGGAGAGCGATACGCAGTATTTT
CASSQGTGESDTQYF
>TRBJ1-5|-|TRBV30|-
TGTGCCTGGAGTGTACAGGCCGCCAGCAATCAGCCCCAGCATTTT
CAWSVQAASNQPQHF
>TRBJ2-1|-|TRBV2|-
TGTGCCAGCAGTGAAGGCTCCGCCGATGAGCAGTTCTTC
CASSEGSADEQFF
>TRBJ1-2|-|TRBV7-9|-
TGTGCCAGCAGCTCAGACAAGGTCGTGGATGGCTACACCTTC
CASSSDKVVDGYTF
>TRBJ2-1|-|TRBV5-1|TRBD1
TGCGCCAGCAGCTTGTACCGGGACAGGGCTGGGGCCTACAATGAGCAGTTCTTC
CASSLYRDRAGAYNEQFF
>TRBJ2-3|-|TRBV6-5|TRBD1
TGTGCCAGCGGACAGGGAACAGATACGCAGTATTTT
CASGQGTDTQYF
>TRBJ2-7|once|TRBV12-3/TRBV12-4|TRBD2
TGTGCCAGCAGACTAGCGGGGGGGGAGCAGTACTTC
CASRLAGGEQYF
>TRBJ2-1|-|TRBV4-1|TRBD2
TGCGCCAGCAGCCAAGCTGTGATGGGACTAGCGAACAATGAGCAGTTCTTC
CASSQAVMGLANNEQFF
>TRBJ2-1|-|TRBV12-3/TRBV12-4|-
TGTGCCAGCAGTTTCAAGAATGAGCAGTTCTTC
CASSFKNEQFF
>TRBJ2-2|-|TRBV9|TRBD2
TGTGCCAGCAGCCCGGGCGGGGGGCCAAACACCGGGGAGCTGTTTTTT
CASSPGGGPNTGELFF
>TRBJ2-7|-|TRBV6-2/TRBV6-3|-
TGTGCCAGCAGTTACTCGACGCAGACCGAACCCTACGAGCAGTACTTC
CASSYSTQTEPYEQYF
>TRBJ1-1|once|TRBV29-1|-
TGCAGCGTTGAAGATCAGTCAGGTGAAGCTTTCTTT
CSVEDQSGEAFF
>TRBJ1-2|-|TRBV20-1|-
TGCAGTGCTAGACCCTCGACAGACTATGGCTACACCTTC
CSARPSTDYGYTF
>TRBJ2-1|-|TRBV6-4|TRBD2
TGTGCCAGCAGTGTCCGGACTAGCGGGAGGCACAATGAGCAGTTCTTC
CASSVRTSGRHNEQFF
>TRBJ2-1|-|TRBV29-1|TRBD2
TGCAGCGAGCTGGGGACTAACTACAATGAGCAGTTCTTC
CSELGTNYNEQFF
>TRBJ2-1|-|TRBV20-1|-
TGCAGTGCTAGAGAGTCGAGGCTAGCCTACGATGAGCAGTTCTTC
CSARESRLAYDEQFF
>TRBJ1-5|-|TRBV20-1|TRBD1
TGCAGTGCTCGAGGACAGGGGAATCAGCCCCAGCATTTT
CSARGQGNQPQHF
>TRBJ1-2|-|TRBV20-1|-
TGCAGTGCTAGAGATCTAGGGGCAGCCGACTATGGCTACACCTTC
CSARDLGAADYGYTF
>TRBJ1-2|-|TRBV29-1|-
TGCAGCGTGGTCCGGACAGAGGTTCCCTATGGCTACACCTTC
CSVVRTEVPYGYTF